This TCR beta chain was found in a study of cytomegalovirus exposure and HLA in healthy donors. Germline loops: CDR1 MNHEY, CDR2 SMNVEV (reference sequence). V dropped 5 bases and J dropped 2; count of bases not matched to a gene: 9. This CDR3 is 15 amino acids long. PCR involved 60 Vbeta and 13 Jbeta primers. The protocol was immunoSEQ multiplex PCR, while the TCRdb copy is restricted to in-frame clones and leaves out a portion. The data contain some 150,000 clones, more than 75% of them singletons. The sequence derives from a young man in good health and CMV-seropositive. The source material was PBMCs. The chain uses TRBV27 and TRBJ2-7, with 7 bases that match TRBD1. CDR3 loop: CASSEYRQGAYEQYF. DNA for the CDR3: TGTGCCAGCAGTGAATATCGACAGGGTGCCTACGAGCAGTACTTC.